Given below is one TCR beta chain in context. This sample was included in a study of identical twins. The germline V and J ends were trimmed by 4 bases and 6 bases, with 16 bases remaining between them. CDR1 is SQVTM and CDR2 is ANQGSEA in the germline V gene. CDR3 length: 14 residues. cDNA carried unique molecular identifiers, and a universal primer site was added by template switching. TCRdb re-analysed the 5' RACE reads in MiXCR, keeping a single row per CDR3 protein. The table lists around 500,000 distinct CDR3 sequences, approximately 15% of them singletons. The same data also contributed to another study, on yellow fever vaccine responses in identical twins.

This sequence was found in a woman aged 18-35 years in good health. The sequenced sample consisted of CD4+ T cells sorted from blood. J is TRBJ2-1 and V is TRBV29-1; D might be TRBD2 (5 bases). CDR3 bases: TGCAGCGTTGTTCGGGGATTTGGGGTCAATGAGCAGTTCTTC. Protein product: CSVVRGFGVNEQFF.